This TCR beta chain derives from a study of response to subunit inactivated influenza vaccine. The study's findings and limits: There was a suggestion from the authors that each seasonal influenza vaccination recruits few new T cells.

CDR1 and CDR2 from the germline V gene are DFQATT and SNEGSKA (reference sequence). Trimming stripped 3 bases from V and 5 bases from J, with 11 bases between. The CDR3 length is 13 residues. TCRdb passed the RT-PCR reads through MiXCR, listing each CDR3 protein once. The data hold 300,000 to 350,000 distinct CDR3 sequences, with about 20% observed a single time. This clonotype was detected once. Its target is unknown. The V and J genes are TRBV20-1 and TRBJ2-1; maybe TRBD1 (6 bases). The material sequenced was PBMCs from blood, taken 21 months after vaccination. The sequence derives from a man between 50 and 69 years old who received an inactivated influenza vaccine. The CDR3 region has the DNA TGCAGTGCTAGGCGAGGGGGAAACAATGAGCAGTTCTTC. It encodes CSARRGGNNEQFF.